This T cell receptor beta chain was identified in a study of cytomegalovirus exposure and HLA in healthy donors. The CDR3 spans 15 residues. Germline CDR1 SGHVS, CDR2 FNYEAQ. The V gene lost 0 bases and the J gene lost 9 bases, with 15 bases spanning the gap. This clone was observed once. Its antigen remains unidentified. The study, taken as a whole, reports: A later look showed TCR association rates differing by HLA locus, highest for DRB1 and lowest for HLA-C. Cytomegalovirus status was reportedly diagnosed by the classifier with high sensitivity and specificity.

The PCR used 60 Vbeta and 13 Jbeta primers. Repertoires were generated with immunoSEQ multiplex PCR, while TCRdb's copy carries only in-frame clones and drops some. The sample yields 160,000 or so clones, around 80% seen once. V usage is TRBV7-6 and J usage is TRBJ2-1; no clear D. The origin of this receptor is a male donor in good health and CMV-seropositive. Specimen: PBMCs. CDR3 loop: CASSLADLTEFEQFF. The CDR3 nucleotides are TGTGCCAGCAGCTTAGCCGATCTAACTGAGTTTGAGCAGTTCTTC.